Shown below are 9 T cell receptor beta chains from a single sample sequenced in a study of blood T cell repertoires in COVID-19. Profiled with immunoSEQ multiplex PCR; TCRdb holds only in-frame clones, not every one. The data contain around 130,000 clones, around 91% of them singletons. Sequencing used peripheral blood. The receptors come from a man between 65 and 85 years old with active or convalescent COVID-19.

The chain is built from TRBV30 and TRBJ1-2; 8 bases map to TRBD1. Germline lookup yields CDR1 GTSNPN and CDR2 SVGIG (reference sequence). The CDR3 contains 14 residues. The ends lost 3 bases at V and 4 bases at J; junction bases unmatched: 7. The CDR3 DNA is TGTGCCTGGAGGCCTCCCGGGACAGGCTATGGCTACACCTTC. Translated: CAWRPPGTGYGYTF.

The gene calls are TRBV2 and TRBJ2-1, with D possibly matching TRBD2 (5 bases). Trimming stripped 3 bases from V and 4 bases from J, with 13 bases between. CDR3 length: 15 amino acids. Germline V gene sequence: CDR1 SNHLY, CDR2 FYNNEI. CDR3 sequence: CASSDLSGTYNEQFF. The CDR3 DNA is TGTGCCAGCAGTGACCTATCGGGAACATACAATGAGCAGTTCTTC.

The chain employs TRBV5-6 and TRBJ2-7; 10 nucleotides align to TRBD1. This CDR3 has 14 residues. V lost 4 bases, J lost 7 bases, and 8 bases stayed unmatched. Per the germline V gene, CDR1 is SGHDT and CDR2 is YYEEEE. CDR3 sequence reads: CASSGGQGQWEQYF. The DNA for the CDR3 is TGTGCCAGCAGCGGGGGACAGGGGCAGTGGGAGCAGTACTTC.

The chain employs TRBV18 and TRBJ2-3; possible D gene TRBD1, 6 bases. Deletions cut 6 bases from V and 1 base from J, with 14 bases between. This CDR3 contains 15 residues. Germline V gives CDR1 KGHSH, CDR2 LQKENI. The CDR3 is CASSRDTSGTDTQYF. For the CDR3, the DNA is TGTGCCAGCTCCCGGGACACATCTGGCACAGATACGCAGTATTTT.

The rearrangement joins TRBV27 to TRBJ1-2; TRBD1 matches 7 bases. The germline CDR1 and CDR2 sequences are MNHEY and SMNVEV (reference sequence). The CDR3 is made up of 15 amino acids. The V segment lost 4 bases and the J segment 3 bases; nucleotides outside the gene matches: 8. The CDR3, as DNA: TGTGCCAGCAGTTGGACAGGTGTGGAGGACTATGGCTACACCTTC. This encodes CASSWTGVEDYGYTF.

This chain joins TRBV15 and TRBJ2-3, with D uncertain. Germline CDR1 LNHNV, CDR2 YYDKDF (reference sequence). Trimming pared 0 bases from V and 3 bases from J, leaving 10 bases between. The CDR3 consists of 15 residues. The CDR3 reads CATSREIEATDTQYF. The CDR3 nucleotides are TGTGCCACCAGCAGAGAAATCGAGGCAACAGATACGCAGTATTTT.

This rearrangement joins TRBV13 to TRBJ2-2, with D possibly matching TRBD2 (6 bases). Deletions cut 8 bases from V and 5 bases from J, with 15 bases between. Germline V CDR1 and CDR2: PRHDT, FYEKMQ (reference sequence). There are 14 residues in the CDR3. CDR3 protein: CASSWGVRTGELFF. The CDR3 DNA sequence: TGTGCCAGCTCTTGGGGGGTCAGAACCGGGGAGCTGTTTTTT.

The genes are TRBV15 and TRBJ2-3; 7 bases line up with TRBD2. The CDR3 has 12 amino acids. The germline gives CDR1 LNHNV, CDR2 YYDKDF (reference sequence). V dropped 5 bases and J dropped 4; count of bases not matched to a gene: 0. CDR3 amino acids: CATSGRADTQYF. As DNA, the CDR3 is TGTGCCACCAGCGGGAGGGCAGATACGCAGTATTTT. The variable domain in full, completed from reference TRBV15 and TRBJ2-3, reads DAMVIQNPRYQVTQFGKPVTLSCSQTLNHNVMYWYQQKSSQAPKLLFHYYDKDFNNEADTPDNFQSRRPNTSFCFLDIRSPGLGDTAMYLCATSGRADTQYFGPGTRLTVL.

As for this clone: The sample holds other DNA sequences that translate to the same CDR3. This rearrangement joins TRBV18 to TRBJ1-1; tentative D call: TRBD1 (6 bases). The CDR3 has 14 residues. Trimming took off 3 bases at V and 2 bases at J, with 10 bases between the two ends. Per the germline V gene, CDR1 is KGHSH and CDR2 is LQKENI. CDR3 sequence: CASSPLGGNTEAFF. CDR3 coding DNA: TGTGCCAGCTCACCGTTAGGGGGTAACACTGAAGCTTTCTTT.